This TCR beta chain comes out of a study of T-cell memory formation after mild COVID-19. A word on this clonotype: The antigen is unknown.

Findings of the study overall: Day 15 to 85 contractors were CD4/CD8 balanced; later expanders leaned CD4+. The pre-infection memory compartment contained some responding clones, suggesting cross-reactive memory joined.

CDR1 LNHDA and CDR2 SQIVND come from the germline V gene (reference sequence). The CDR3 has 13 residues. Trimming removed 3 bases from V and 6 bases from J, with 8 bases in between. TCRdb re-analysed the 5' RACE reads in MiXCR, keeping a single row per CDR3 protein. The sample consists of approximately 450,000 distinct CDR3 sequences, 15% to 20% of them appearing once. The specimen was PBMCs or a T cell subset sorted from them (not recorded which). This sequence joins TRBV19 and TRBJ2-2; D not resolved. The source of this sequence is an adult woman who had mild COVID-19 (a few samples of this study predate the infection). Cell type and time point are not known. CDR3 nucleotide sequence: TGTGCCAGTAGTATGATACCGGCCGGGGAGCTGTTTTTT. Translated, it gives CASSMIPAGELFF.